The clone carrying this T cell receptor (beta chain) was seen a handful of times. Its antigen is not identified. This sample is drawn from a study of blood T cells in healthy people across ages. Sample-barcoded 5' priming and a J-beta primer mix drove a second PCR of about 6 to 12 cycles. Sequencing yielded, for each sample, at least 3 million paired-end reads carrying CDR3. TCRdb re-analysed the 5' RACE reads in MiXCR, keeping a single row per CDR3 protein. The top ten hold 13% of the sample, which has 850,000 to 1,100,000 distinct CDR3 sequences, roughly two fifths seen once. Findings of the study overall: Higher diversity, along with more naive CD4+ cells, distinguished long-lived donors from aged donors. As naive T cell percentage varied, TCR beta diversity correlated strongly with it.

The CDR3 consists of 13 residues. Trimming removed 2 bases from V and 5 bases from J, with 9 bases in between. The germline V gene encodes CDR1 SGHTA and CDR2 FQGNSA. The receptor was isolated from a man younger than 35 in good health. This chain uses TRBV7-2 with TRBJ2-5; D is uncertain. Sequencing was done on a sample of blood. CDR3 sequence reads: CASSLSLPETQYF. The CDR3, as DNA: TGTGCCAGCAGCTTAAGCCTACCGGAGACCCAGTACTTC.